The entry below gives a single T cell receptor beta chain sequence along with its context. Germline V gene data show CDR1 as SGDLS and CDR2 as YYNGEE. The CDR3 extends over 15 amino acids. Trimming at V came to 5 bases and at J to 6 bases, leaving 11 bases not matched to a gene. This sample was taken from a study of blood T cell repertoires in COVID-19. About the research overall: Acute and convalescent COVID-19 samples came from the United States, Italy and Spain. T cells, B-cell-depleted T cells, or PBMCs supplied cDNA or gDNA.

Authors' processing steps: Amplification of reference gene primers was used by the study to estimate nucleated cell counts. Here immunoSEQ multiplex PCR was the method, and the copy in TCRdb shows in-frame clones only, minus some. V, J and clone size derive from that table, while D and trimming were established from the DNA sequence. This sample has 100,000 or so clones; around nine tenths occur once, and the top ten carry roughly 4%. The sequence was obtained from a woman between 50 and 59 years old in a cohort sampled during active COVID-19. Sequenced material: peripheral blood. The V and J genes are TRBV9 and TRBJ2-3, with 8 bases identical to TRBD1. The CDR3 DNA reads as TGTGCCAGCAGTCTTCAGGGGGCCGCGTTCGATACGCAGTATTTT. Amino acid sequence: CASSLQGAAFDTQYF.